This entry lists 23 T cell receptor beta chains sequenced from one sample in a study of blood T cell repertoires in COVID-19. The repertoire was sequenced with immunoSEQ multiplex PCR; TCRdb's copy has only in-frame clones and lacks some. Altogether fewer than 250,000 clones are present, 88% being singletons, with the ten largest covering about 1.7%. The sample taken for sequencing was peripheral blood. Every receptor here comes from a man between 65 and 85 years old with acute or convalescent COVID-19.

J is TRBJ2-1 and V is TRBV10-3, with D hard to call. The germline V gene encodes CDR1 ENHRY and CDR2 SYGVKD. This CDR3 has 15 residues. The germline V and J ends were trimmed by 0 bases and 3 bases, with 9 bases remaining between them. DNA for the CDR3: TGTGCCATCAGTGAGTCGACAATCAACTACAATGAGCAGTTCTTC. This encodes CAISESTINYNEQFF.

Only a few counts were recorded for this clone. The chain combines TRBV27 with TRBJ1-1; D is unclear. The CDR3 is 13 amino acids. Trimming stripped 4 bases from V and 4 bases from J, with 10 bases between. Germline CDR1 reads MNHEY; CDR2 reads SMNVEV (reference sequence). CDR3 DNA: TGTGCCAGCAGTTCCCGGACTATCACTGAAGCTTTCTTT. Its translation is CASSSRTITEAFF.

The V call is TRBV6-5, the J call TRBJ2-7, with D maybe TRBD2 (5 bases). Trimming cost V 6 bases and J 5 bases, with 20 bases left between them. There are 15 residues in the CDR3. Germline loops: CDR1 MNHEY, CDR2 SVGAGI. CDR3 sequence reads: CASSVTGIGIHEQYF. The CDR3, as DNA: TGTGCCAGCAGCGTAACCGGGATTGGAATCCACGAGCAGTACTTC.

This chain links TRBV5-5 with TRBJ1-5; perhaps TRBD1 as D (6 bases). The ends were cut back, 0 bases at V and 3 bases at J, with 10 bases in the middle. Germline values: CDR1 SGHKS, CDR2 YYEKEE (reference sequence). The CDR3 sequence is 15 residues long. This chain's CDR3 is CASSLETGPNQPQHF. The CDR3 nucleotides read TGTGCCAGCAGCTTGGAAACAGGGCCCAATCAGCCCCAGCATTTT.

The chain joins TRBV6-1 to TRBJ1-1; D gene unclear. The CDR3 is 14 residues long. Trimming took 3 bases from V and 4 from J, leaving 12 bases between them. Germline CDR1 and CDR2: MNHNS and SASEGT. The CDR3 loop is CASSDRARGTEAFF. In DNA, the CDR3 is TGTGCCAGCAGTGATCGGGCCCGGGGCACTGAAGCTTTCTTT.

This chain uses TRBV5-1 with TRBJ2-7, with D perhaps matching TRBD2 (6 bases). V gave up 2 bases and J gave up 4 bases, with 10 bases separating them. CDR1 SGHRS and CDR2 YFSETQ come from the germline V gene. The CDR3 consists of 13 residues. CDR3 region: CASSFSGEYEQYF. CDR3 DNA: TGCGCCAGCAGCTTTTCGGGAGAGTACGAGCAGTACTTC.

The rearrangement links TRBV3-1 (or the pseudogene TRBV3-2) to TRBJ1-1, with D unresolved. The CDR3 runs to 14 residues. Germline V gene sequence: CDR1 LGHDT, CDR2 YNNKEL (reference sequence). Trimming took 6 bases from V and 1 from J, leaving 12 bases between them. CDR3 nucleotides: TGTGCCAGCAGTCCTACAGCCCAGAACACTGAAGCTTTCTTT. Amino acids: CASSPTAQNTEAFF.

This clone was counted at least ten times. The same CDR3 is also encoded by other DNA sequences in this sample. The chain carries TRBV6-5 and TRBJ2-7; tentatively, D is TRBD2 (6 bases). Trimming removed 0 bases from V and 2 bases from J, with 11 bases in between. Germline CDR1 MNHEY, CDR2 SVGAGI. There are 15 residues in the CDR3. In DNA, the CDR3 is TGTGCCAGCAGTTACTCGTCGGAGGGGACCTACGAGCAGTACTTC. The encoded protein is CASSYSSEGTYEQYF.

This rearrangement joins TRBV19 to TRBJ2-3; D is possibly TRBD2 (6 bases). Deletions cut 3 bases from V and 0 bases from J, with 16 bases between. CDR1 and CDR2 from the germline V gene are LNHDA and SQIVND (reference sequence). The CDR3 is 17 amino acids. The CDR3 DNA follows: TGTGCCAGTAGTATCCGGGGGAAGGATTCTAGCACAGATACGCAGTATTTT. Its translation is CASSIRGKDSSTDTQYF.

The chain has TRBV11-3 and TRBJ1-5, with D uncertain. The CDR3 loop spans 14 amino acids. Germline CDR1 and CDR2: SGHNT and YENEEA. Trimming cost V 5 bases and J 5 bases, with 13 bases left between them. The CDR3 reads CASSPRYRDQPQHF. As DNA, the CDR3 is TGTGCCAGCAGCCCCAGATACCGGGATCAGCCCCAGCATTTT.

This chain joins TRBV2 and TRBJ1-1; 9 bases fit TRBD1. Per the germline V gene, CDR1 is SNHLY and CDR2 is FYNNEI. There are 14 residues in the CDR3. V lost 3 bases and J lost 13; bases outside the gene matches: 12. CDR3 sequence: CASSDRTGARLGFF. Written as DNA, the CDR3 is TGTGCCAGCAGTGATAGGACAGGGGCCCGGTTGGGTTTCTTT.

The V call is TRBV19, the J call TRBJ1-1, with a possible D match to TRBD1 (5 bases). With 0 bases removed from V and 5 bases from J, the gap between germline ends came to 19 bases. The length of the CDR3 is 17 residues. CDR1 and CDR2 from the germline V gene are LNHDA and SQIVND (reference sequence). This CDR3 is CASSIDRYGGMGTEAFF. The CDR3 DNA follows: TGTGCCAGTAGTATAGATCGATACGGGGGGATGGGGACTGAAGCTTTCTTT.

This clone was seen just once. V gene TRBV5-8 combines with J gene TRBJ1-4; 8 bases line up with TRBD1. CDR3 length: 15 amino acids. The V segment lost 0 bases and the J segment 8 bases; nucleotides outside the gene matches: 6. Looked up from germline, CDR1 is SGHTS and CDR2 is YDEGEE. The CDR3 DNA sequence: TGTGCCAGCAGCTTGGGGCACAGGGGGTGGGAAAAACTGTTTTTT. Encoded protein: CASSLGHRGWEKLFF. Drawing the rest from reference TRBV5-8 and TRBJ1-4, the complete variable domain is EAGVTQSPTHLIKTRGQQATLRCSPISGHTSVYWYQQALGLGLQFLLWYDEGEERNRGNFPPRFSGRQFPNYSSELNVNALELEDSALYLCASSLGHRGWEKLFFGSGTQLSVL.

This chain uses TRBV6-4 with TRBJ2-7; TRBD2 agrees at 7 bases. After removal of 2 bases from V and 6 bases from J, the junction contained 28 bases not matched to a gene. The CDR3 is made up of 21 amino acids. Germline V lookup: CDR1 MRHNA, CDR2 SNTAGT. In DNA, the CDR3 is TGTGCCAGCAGTGACGGACGCTGGGGAAGAGGCCTAGCGGAGACGGCCTCCGAGCAGTACTTC. It translates to CASSDGRWGRGLAETASEQYF.

The CDR3 DNA is TGTGCCAGCAGTCGTAGCGGGCCTCAGGATAATGAGCAGTTCTTC. It yields the protein CASSRSGPQDNEQFF. The gene calls are TRBV7-3 and TRBJ2-1; TRBD2 matches at 7 bases. The V gene end was trimmed by 6 bases and the J gene end by 7 bases; junction bases not matched to a gene: 12. The CDR3 has 15 amino acids. The V gene's germline CDR1 is SGHTA and CDR2 FQGTGA.

This chain uses TRBV25-1 with TRBJ2-1; 13 bases match TRBD2. Trimming removed 2 bases from V and 7 bases from J; junction bases left unmatched: 5. Germline CDR1 is MGHDK and CDR2 is SYGVNS. The CDR3 contains 16 residues. This CDR3 is CASSEMVTSGRNEQFF. The DNA of the CDR3 is TGTGCCAGCAGTGAAATGGTGACTAGCGGGAGGAATGAGCAGTTCTTC.

The chain's CDR3 is CASSVEVGGPYEQYF. CDR3 nucleotides: TGTGCCAGCAGCGTAGAGGTGGGAGGGCCGTACGAGCAGTACTTC. The chain links TRBV9 to TRBJ2-7; 7 nucleotides line up with TRBD2. Germline lookup yields CDR1 SGDLS and CDR2 YYNGEE. The CDR3 is 15 residues long. With V trimmed by 0 bases and J by 4 bases, 7 bases remained unmatched.

The rearrangement uses TRBV28 and TRBJ2-1; D uncertain. V was trimmed by 2 bases and J by 4 bases, leaving 9 bases between them. CDR1 and CDR2 from the germline V gene are MDHEN and SYDVKM. The CDR3 loop spans 14 amino acids. CDR3 amino acids: CASSLITEYNEQFF. Written as DNA, the CDR3 is TGTGCCAGCAGTTTAATTACAGAATACAATGAGCAGTTCTTC.

The chain uses TRBV4-2 and TRBJ2-7; 13 bases line up with TRBD2. V lost 4 bases and J lost 3; bases outside the gene matches: 0. Per germline, CDR1 LGHNA and CDR2 YNFKEQ. The CDR3 is 14 residues long. The CDR3 region has the DNA TGTGCCAGCAGCCGGACTAGCGGGAGCTACGAGCAGTACTTC. Residues: CASSRTSGSYEQYF.

The V gene is TRBV19, the J gene TRBJ1-2, with D possibly matching TRBD1 (5 bases). The germline CDR1 and CDR2 sequences are LNHDA and SQIVND (reference sequence). There are 15 residues in the CDR3. The V gene lost 5 bases and the J gene lost 0 bases, with 13 bases spanning the gap. The CDR3 region is CASSVQTAANYGYTF. DNA of the CDR3: TGTGCCAGTAGTGTCCAGACAGCAGCTAACTATGGCTACACCTTC.

The chain joins TRBV16 to TRBJ1-3; D gene ambiguous. The CDR3 totals 14 residues. Germline CDR1 KGHSY, CDR2 FQNENV. Trimming left V 3 bases short and J 0 bases short, with 6 bases between. Here the CDR3 reads CASSQMSSGNTIYF. The CDR3 bases are TGTGCCAGCAGCCAGATGAGCTCTGGAAACACCATATATTTT.

The J gene is TRBJ2-7, the V gene TRBV28; 9 bases line up with TRBD2. Germline CDR1 is MDHEN and CDR2 is SYDVKM. The CDR3 covers 13 residues. V gave up 7 bases and J gave up 2 bases; unmatched junction bases: 3. CDR3 in DNA: TGTGCCAGCACTGCGGGGGGGACCTACGAGCAGTACTTC. Translated: CASTAGGTYEQYF.

The chain combines TRBV10-3 with TRBJ2-5, with 12 bases fitting TRBD2. The germline CDR1 and CDR2 sequences are ENHRY and SYGVKD. This CDR3 comprises 18 residues. Trimming cost V 0 bases and J 5 bases; bases outside gene matches: 10. The chain's CDR3 is CAISESGASGRAGETQYF. DNA for the CDR3: TGTGCCATCAGTGAGTCTGGGGCTAGCGGGAGGGCCGGCGAGACCCAGTACTTC.